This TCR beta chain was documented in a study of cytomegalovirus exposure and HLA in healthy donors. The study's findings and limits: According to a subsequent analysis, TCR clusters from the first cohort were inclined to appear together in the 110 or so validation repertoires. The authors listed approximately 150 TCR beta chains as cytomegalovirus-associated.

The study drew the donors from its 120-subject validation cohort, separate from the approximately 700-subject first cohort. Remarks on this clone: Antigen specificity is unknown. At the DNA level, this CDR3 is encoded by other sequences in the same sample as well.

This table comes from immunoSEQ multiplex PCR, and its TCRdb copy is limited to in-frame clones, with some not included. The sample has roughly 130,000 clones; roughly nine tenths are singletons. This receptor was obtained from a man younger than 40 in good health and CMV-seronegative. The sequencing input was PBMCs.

CDR3: CASSFPGNNQPQHF. In nucleotides, the CDR3 is TGTGCCAGCAGCTTCCCGGGGAACAATCAGCCCCAGCATTTT. J is TRBJ1-5 and V is TRBV7-9; D remains unclear. CDR3 length: 14 amino acids. The germline V and J ends were trimmed by 3 bases and 3 bases, with 9 bases remaining between them. Germline V CDR1 and CDR2: SEHNR, FQNEAQ (reference sequence). The full variable domain, with the rest looked up from reference TRBV7-9 and TRBJ1-5, is DTGVSQNPRHKITKRGQNVTFRCDPISEHNRLYWYRQTLGQGPEFLTYFQNEAQLEKSRLLSDRFSAERPKGSFSTLEIQRTEQGDSAMYLCASSFPGNNQPQHFGDGTRLSIL.